This TCR beta chain was sequenced in a study of early stage breast cancer tumors. The assay was immunoSEQ multiplex PCR, and TCRdb's table has in-frame clones only and misses some. The sample contains 50,000 to 65,000 clones, around 80% of which appear only once. The CDR3 covers 15 residues. Germline V gene data show CDR1 as SGHNT and CDR2 as YYREEE (reference sequence). V was clipped by 4 bases and J by 5 bases, with 16 bases between them. The sample taken for sequencing was blood. This rearrangement joins TRBV5-4 to TRBJ2-1; the D gene could be TRBD1 or TRBD2 (6 bases each). The receptor was derived from a person aged 30 to 39 with breast cancer. CDR3 nucleotide sequence: TGTGCCAGCAGCCCGGTGGGGGGCTATAACAATGAGCAGTTCTTC. Residues: CASSPVGGYNNEQFF.